This T cell receptor beta chain originates from a study of CD8 T cells in Susac syndrome. Notes on the study in general: It was acknowledged by the study that relatively few individuals were included in its TCR sequencing and HLA analysis.

Note on this clonotype: Its antigen is undetermined.

V was trimmed by 0 bases and J by 1 base, leaving 15 bases between them. The CDR3 consists of 17 residues. Germline V gene data show CDR1 as LNHNV and CDR2 as YYDKDF (reference sequence). Random hexamers were used to reverse transcribe an amount of roughly 0.5 to 1 ug RNA. TCRdb processed the immunoSEQ multiplex PCR reads anew with MiXCR; each CDR3 protein has one entry. The repertoire consists of 150,000 or so distinct CDR3 sequences, with nearly 97% occurring once and the leading ten covering 0.15%. V usage is TRBV15 and J usage is TRBJ1-1; D possibly corresponds to TRBD1 (5 bases). The receptor was isolated from a human donor with multiple sclerosis. The sample taken for sequencing was CD8+ T cells from PBMCs. CDR3 residues: CATSREGRTLRNTEAFF. The CDR3 DNA reads TGTGCCACCAGCAGAGAGGGGCGGACACTTAGGAACACTGAAGCTTTCTTT.